The sequence of this TCR beta chain was determined in a study of T cells in localized non-small cell lung cancer. Profiled with immunoSEQ multiplex PCR; TCRdb holds only in-frame clones, not every one. This sample carries more than 25,000 clones, approximately 90% of them seen once, and the ten largest clones take roughly 13%. The V gene end was trimmed by 4 bases and the J gene end by 1 base; junction bases not matched to a gene: 5. The CDR3 totals 15 residues. In germline, CDR1 is SNHLY, CDR2 FYNNEI. J is TRBJ2-7 and V is TRBV2; 9 bases fit TRBD1. The sequence came from a female donor of 60 years or more with stage III squamous cell lung carcinoma. The sequencing used peripheral blood, collected before any cancer treatment. CDR3 loop: CASSGQGEVSYEQYF. The CDR3 nucleotides read TGTGCCAGCAGTGGACAGGGGGAAGTTTCCTACGAGCAGTACTTC.